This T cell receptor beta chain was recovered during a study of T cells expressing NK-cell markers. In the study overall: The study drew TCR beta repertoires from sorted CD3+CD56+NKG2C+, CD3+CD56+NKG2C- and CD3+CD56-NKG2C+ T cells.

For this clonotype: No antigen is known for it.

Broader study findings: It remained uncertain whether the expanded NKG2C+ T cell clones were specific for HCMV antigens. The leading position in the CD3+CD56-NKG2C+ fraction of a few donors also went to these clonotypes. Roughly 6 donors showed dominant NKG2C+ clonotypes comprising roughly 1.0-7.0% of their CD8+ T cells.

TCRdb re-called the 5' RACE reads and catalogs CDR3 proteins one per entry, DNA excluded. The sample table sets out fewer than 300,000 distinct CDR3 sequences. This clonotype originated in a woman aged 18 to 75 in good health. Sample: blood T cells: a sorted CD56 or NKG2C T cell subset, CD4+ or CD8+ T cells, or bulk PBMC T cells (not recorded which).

CDR3 amino acids: CASSPKQPGQGVGELFF. The chain links TRBV5-1 to TRBJ2-2; TCRdb's D call of TRBD1 is untestable without DNA. There are 17 residues in the CDR3. From germline, CDR1 is SGHRS and CDR2 YFSETQ. The full variable domain, rest sourced from reference TRBV5-1 and TRBJ2-2, is KAGVTQTPRYLIKTRGQQVTLSCSPISGHRSVSWYQQTPGQGLQFLFEYFSETQRNKGNFPGRFSGRQFSNSRSEMNVSTLELGDSALYLCASSPKQPGQGVGELFFGEGSRLTVL.